This record concerns one T cell receptor beta chain sequence. This sample was taken from a study of glioma-infiltrating T cells after dendritic cell vaccination. The overall study: Patients received autologous tumor lysate-pulsed dendritic cell vaccination between about 2003 and 2013. Autologous tumor lysate was loaded overnight onto monocyte-derived dendritic cells grown approximately seven days with IL-4 and GM-CSF.

The data were produced by immunoSEQ multiplex PCR, yet TCRdb's version contains in-frame clones alone and is incomplete. The sample includes some 90,000 clones, 70% to 90% of them seen just once. Time point indicated: after dendritic cell vaccination, including at tumor progression/relapse. PBMC sampling occurred before vaccination, two weeks after the third dose, and at progression. The sample in question was blood, obtained after dendritic cell vaccination. The source of this sequence is a human donor with glioblastoma.

CDR3 bases: TGTGCCAGTAGTTTGAGGGCTGGGGCCAACGTCCTGACTTTC. It specifies CASSLRAGANVLTF. The rearrangement links TRBV19 to TRBJ2-6; D perhaps matches TRBD2 (5 bases). The CDR3 spans 14 residues. Germline values: CDR1 LNHDA, CDR2 SQIVND (reference sequence). V was cut by 5 bases and J by 2 bases, with 7 bases left in between.